This record covers a single T cell receptor (beta chain). Its antigen remains unidentified. Base qualities are not at hand, and no much larger clone is one base apart. This sample is part of a study of CD8 T cells in Susac syndrome (dated by TCRdb to the late 2010s). Regarding the study in general: Of the Susac syndrome patients who were sequenced, more than five had clinically active disease and about eight were in clinical remission. At blood withdrawal, Susac syndrome patients were either therapy-naive, taking corticosteroids (in some cases with IVIg as well), or taking IVIg alone. Whether CD8+ T cell activation and differentiation in Susac syndrome was antigen driven was tested using repertoire sequencing.

Broader findings and caveats from the paper: The number of individuals in the TCR sequencing and HLA analysis was recognized as being relatively small. In patients with Susac syndrome, the CD4+ T cell repertoire showed no detectable clonal expansion.

RNA was extracted using the RNeasy kit, and roughly 0.45 to 1 ug of the RNA was reverse transcribed with random hexamers. TCR beta CDR3 regions were amplified with the immunoSEQ multiplex PCR assay covering 54 Vbeta and 13 Jbeta segments. PCR amplification bias was corrected by using a synthetic template baseline for primer optimization and computational correction. The authors' pipeline ran thus. Only productive sequences were kept, with reads annotated to V, D and J genes according to IMGT and analyzed in immunoSEQ Analyzer. To calculate clonality, Shannon entropy was normalized by log2 of the number of productive unique sequences and then subtracted from one. Public and private clones were assessed among the 100 most prevalent clones of each patient and control. Clones were defined as Susac-specific if absent from the healthy and MS cohorts, from 1052 published viral clones and from other ImmuneACCESS disease sequences. In TCRdb, the public reads were trimmed at Q25 with fastp and aligned with MiXCR, with productive beta chains retained. Rows are unified per CDR3 protein, each entry keeping the most common DNA and genes. The V and J calls come from TCRdb's annotation, not from the publication. The sample records about 77,000 distinct CDR3 sequences, about 93% of which are singletons. The biggest ten clones account for roughly 0.5% of the sample.

The trim is 6 bases for V and 2 bases for J, with a gap of 11 bases between the germline ends. The CDR3 runs 14 residues from the cysteine to the phenylalanine. Of all the DNA, just the CDR3 is kept, 42 bases in frame from base 1. Peripheral blood CD8+ and CD4+ T cells from healthy donors, Susac syndrome patients and multiple sclerosis patients were profiled using high-throughput TCR beta sequencing. Susac syndrome patients met recently defined diagnostic criteria for definite or probable disease. Bulk CD8+ and CD4+ T cells were purified by magnetic negative isolation, while CD8+ TEMRA cells were enriched using FACS. Blood was collected in EDTA tubes and processed within 24 hours, with PBMCs isolated through density gradient centrifugation. PBMCs intended for TCR sequencing were cryopreserved in liquid nitrogen and thawed later in a water bath at 37 degrees C. The sorted or isolated CD4+, CD8+ and CD8+ TEMRA cells had a purity of 90% or higher.

The sample was CD4+ T cells from PBMCs. The chain uses TRBV12-3 or TRBV12-4 and TRBJ1-5; too little of a D gene remains to name it. The sequence came from a human donor with Susac syndrome. The CDR3 amino acid sequence is: CASRRTVGNQPQHF. The DNA is as follows: TGTGCCAGCAGACGAACCGTGGGCAATCAGCCCCAGCATTTT.